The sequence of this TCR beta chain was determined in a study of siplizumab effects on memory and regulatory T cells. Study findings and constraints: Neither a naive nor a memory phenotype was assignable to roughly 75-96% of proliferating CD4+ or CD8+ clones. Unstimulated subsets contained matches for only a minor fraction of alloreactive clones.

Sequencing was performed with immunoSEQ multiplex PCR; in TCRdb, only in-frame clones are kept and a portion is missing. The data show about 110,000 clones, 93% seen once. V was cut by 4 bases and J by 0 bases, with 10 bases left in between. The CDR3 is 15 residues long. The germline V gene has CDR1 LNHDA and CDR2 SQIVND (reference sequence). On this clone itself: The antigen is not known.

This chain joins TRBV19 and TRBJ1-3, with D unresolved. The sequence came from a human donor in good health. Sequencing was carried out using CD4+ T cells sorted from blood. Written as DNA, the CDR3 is TGTGCCAGTAGTACCAGTCGGGCCTCTGGAAACACCATATATTTT. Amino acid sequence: CASSTSRASGNTIYF.